Below, 24 T cell receptor beta chains from the same sample are listed, as sequenced in a study of vaccination and CD4 T cells after COVID-19. The assay that was used to sequence DNA from cultured CD4+ T cells was the Oncomine TCR Beta short-read assay. TCRdb fed the PCR reads into MiXCR, producing one record per CDR3 protein. The data show about 1,800 distinct CDR3 sequences, with under 80% seen just once and about 88% held by the top ten. Their cognate antigens are unknown. Specified treatment: roughly 11-day PBMC culture with coronavirus spike peptide pools or control peptides (ViraFEST assay). Investigators obtained the unexposed donor's CD4+ T cells before the COVID-19 pandemic (2011-2018). The material sequenced was CD4+ T cells from blood, cultured in vitro. These receptors all stem from a human donor in good health.

This clonotype showed up just once. The CDR3 is CSAAPMTGGQLEQYF. DNA of the CDR3: TGCAGTGCCGCCCCGATGACAGGGGGACAGTTGGAGCAGTACTTC. The chain links TRBV20-1 to TRBJ2-7, with TRBD1 matching over 9 bases. CDR3 length: 15 amino acids. V trimming: 6 bases; J trimming: 7 bases; junction bases outside the gene matches: 16. CDR1 is DFQATT, CDR2 SNEGSKA, per germline (reference sequence).

The chain joins TRBV20-1 to TRBJ1-1; TRBD1 is a possible D gene (5 bases). CDR3 length: 17 residues. Trimming cost V 0 bases and J 1 base, with 18 bases left between them. Germline CDR1 DFQATT, CDR2 SNEGSKA (reference sequence). In DNA, the CDR3 is TGCAGTGCTAGAGATTCGGGGCGAGGGAATAAGAACACTGAAGCTTTCTTT. Encoded protein: CSARDSGRGNKNTEAFF.

This clonotype is categorized as large. V is TRBV20-1 and J is TRBJ2-6; tentatively, D is TRBD2 (6 bases). This CDR3 has 16 amino acids. Germline-derived CDR1 and CDR2 are DFQATT and SNEGSKA (reference sequence). V shed 7 bases and J shed 0 bases, with 16 bases lying between them. The CDR3 loop is CSGQYRGLSGANVLTF. In DNA form, the CDR3 reads TGCAGTGGCCAGTACCGGGGACTCTCTGGGGCCAACGTCCTGACTTTC.

There are a few counts of this clonotype. The chain is built from TRBV20-1 and TRBJ1-5; D is unclear. Germline V lookup: CDR1 DFQATT, CDR2 SNEGSKA (reference sequence). Trimming took 2 bases from V and 4 from J, leaving 15 bases between them. This CDR3 is built from 15 residues. The CDR3 sequence: CSARRHPDTNQPQHF. The CDR3 nucleotides read TGCAGTGCTAGAAGACACCCCGACACTAATCAGCCCCAGCATTTT.

The rearrangement links TRBV20-1 to TRBJ2-7; 9 bases match TRBD2. The CDR3 is 13 residues long. The V and J ends lost 5 bases and 6 bases, in that order; junction bases with no gene match: 8. Germline V gives CDR1 DFQATT, CDR2 SNEGSKA (reference sequence). The CDR3 region is CSAVSGSNVEQYF. DNA of the CDR3: TGCAGTGCTGTTAGCGGGAGTAACGTCGAGCAGTACTTC.

V usage is TRBV11-3 and J usage is TRBJ2-1; D remains ambiguous. Looked up from germline, CDR1 is SGHNT and CDR2 is YENEEA. V dropped 1 base and J dropped 3 bases, with 10 bases sitting between them. This CDR3 has 15 amino acids. The CDR3 loop is CASSLGLQIYNEQFF. Here the CDR3 DNA reads TGTGCCAGCAGCTTAGGGCTCCAGATCTACAATGAGCAGTTCTTC. Combining the CDR3 with reference TRBV11-3 and TRBJ2-1 gives the whole variable domain EAGVVQSPRYKIIEKKQPVAFWCNPISGHNTLYWYLQNLGQGPELLIRYENEEAVDDSQLPKDRFSAERLKGVDSTLKIQPAELGDSAVYLCASSLGLQIYNEQFFGPGTRLTVL.

The V and J genes are TRBV7-2 and TRBJ2-2; 8 nucleotides match TRBD1. Germline assignment: CDR1 SGHTA and CDR2 FQGNSA. The CDR3 runs to 19 residues. The trim removed 5 bases at V and 4 bases at J, leaving 18 bases unmatched. In DNA form, the CDR3 reads TGTGCCAGCAGCAACGCCGGACAACACAGACAGGGGACCACCGGGGAGCTGTTTTTT. Translated, it gives CASSNAGQHRQGTTGELFF. The full variable domain, completed using reference TRBV7-2 and TRBJ2-2, is GAGVSQSPSNKVTEKGKDVELRCDPISGHTALYWYRQSLGQGLEFLIYFQGNSAPDKSGLPSDRFSAERTGGSVSTLTIQRTQQEDSAVYLCASSNAGQHRQGTTGELFFGEGSRLTVL.

V is TRBV20-1 and J is TRBJ1-2; 7 bases fit TRBD1. The germline CDR1 and CDR2 sequences are DFQATT and SNEGSKA (reference sequence). The CDR3 contains 13 residues. V dropped 6 bases and J dropped 4; count of bases not matched to a gene: 8. In nucleotides, the CDR3 is TGCAGTGCCCGTCCCACAGGGGTCTATGGCTACACCTTC. Translation gives CSARPTGVYGYTF.

V usage is TRBV7-2 and J usage is TRBJ2-5; D may match TRBD1 or TRBD2 (6 bases each). CDR1 is SGHTA and CDR2 is FQGNSA in the germline V gene. The CDR3 is made up of 15 amino acids. Trimming stripped 3 bases from V and 2 bases from J, with 13 bases between. DNA for the CDR3: TGTGCCAGCAGCTTTAGGGGGAGGAGACAAGAGACCCAGTACTTC. Amino acids: CASSFRGRRQETQYF.

This clonotype was observed once. The chain is built from TRBV12-3 or TRBV12-4 and TRBJ2-4; 8 positions match TRBD2. The V segment lost 5 bases and the J segment 3 bases; nucleotides outside the gene matches: 6. The CDR3 is 15 residues long. Here the CDR3 reads CASSLSGRGKNIQYF. CDR3 DNA sequence: TGTGCCAGCAGTCTCTCCGGGAGGGGCAAAAACATTCAGTACTTC.

In nucleotides, the CDR3 is TGTGCCAGCAGCGACCGACGGAGGACCTTTGAAGCTTTCTTT. Translation gives CASSDRRRTFEAFF. This sequence joins TRBV11-1 and TRBJ1-1, with D unclear. Germline CDR1 is SGHAT and CDR2 is FQDESV (reference sequence). Trimming pared 5 bases from V and 7 bases from J, leaving 17 bases between. CDR3 length: 14 amino acids.

The chain links TRBV20-1 to TRBJ2-7; D is undetermined. This CDR3 is built from 14 residues. Trimming stripped 6 bases from V and 2 bases from J, with 17 bases between. CDR1 and CDR2 from the germline V gene are DFQATT and SNEGSKA (reference sequence). CDR3 sequence: CSATDDLRAYEQYF. CDR3 coding DNA: TGCAGTGCAACGGACGACCTAAGGGCCTACGAGCAGTACTTC.

This clonotype was observed a handful of times. The CDR3 loop reads CASSRQGGNYGYTF. CDR3 nucleotides: TGTGCCAGCAGTAGACAGGGAGGTAACTATGGCTACACCTTC. V usage is TRBV25-1 and J usage is TRBJ1-2; 7 bases map to TRBD1. Germline trimming cut 5 bases from V and 1 base from J; bases unmatched to any gene: 4. Germline CDR1 and CDR2: MGHDK and SYGVNS. This CDR3 has 14 amino acids.

The gene calls are TRBV7-2 and TRBJ2-7, with D tentatively TRBD1 or TRBD2 (5 bases each). There are 14 residues in the CDR3. Germline assignment: CDR1 SGHTA and CDR2 FQGNSA. The V gene lost 5 bases and the J gene lost 5 bases, with 16 bases spanning the gap. The DNA for the CDR3 is TGTGCCAGCAGCCGGGACCGTGGATCCGACGAGCAGTACTTC. Amino acids: CASSRDRGSDEQYF.

V gene TRBV28 combines with J gene TRBJ2-7; TRBD1 aligns across 7 bases. V was pared by 5 bases and J by 4 bases, with 11 bases of the junction left unmatched. The CDR3 totals 15 residues. Germline V gene data show CDR1 as MDHEN and CDR2 as SYDVKM. The CDR3 DNA reads as TGTGCCAGCAGTACCCCCTCCGGACAGGTGTACGAGCAGTACTTC. This encodes CASSTPSGQVYEQYF. Full variable domain (outside the CDR3, taken from reference TRBV28 and TRBJ2-7): DVKVTQSSRYLVKRTGEKVFLECVQDMDHENMFWYRQDPGLGLRLIYFSYDVKMKEKGDIPEGYSVSREKKERFSLILESASTNQTSMYLCASSTPSGQVYEQYFGPGTRLTVT.

The chain is built from TRBV20-1 and TRBJ2-5; D is undetermined. Germline V gene data show CDR1 as DFQATT and CDR2 as SNEGSKA (reference sequence). The germline V and J ends were trimmed by 2 bases and 3 bases, with 10 bases remaining between them. The CDR3 runs to 13 residues. The CDR3 loop is CSARTWGKETQYF. The CDR3 DNA reads as TGCAGTGCTAGAACCTGGGGAAAAGAGACCCAGTACTTC.

The chain combines TRBV6-1 with TRBJ2-1; 7 nucleotides line up with TRBD2. CDR1 is MNHNS and CDR2 is SASEGT in the germline V gene. With 6 bases clipped from V and 5 bases from J, the junction kept 4 bases outside the gene matches. The CDR3 is 13 amino acids. The CDR3 loop is CASRRGLNNEQFF. The DNA for the CDR3 is TGTGCCAGCAGACGGGGACTAAACAATGAGCAGTTCTTC.

V usage is TRBV10-3 and J usage is TRBJ2-5; D is ambiguous. Per the germline V gene, CDR1 is ENHRY and CDR2 is SYGVKD. The CDR3 loop spans 14 amino acids. The ends were cut back, 3 bases at V and 4 bases at J, with 12 bases in the middle. The CDR3 nucleotides read TGTGCCATCAGTGATTCGTCTAGAGTAGAGACCCAGTACTTC. Protein sequence: CAISDSSRVETQYF.

The gene calls are TRBV19 and TRBJ2-2, with 8 positions matching TRBD2. Trimming at V came to 7 bases and at J to 13 bases, leaving 5 bases not matched to a gene. This CDR3 region has 11 residues. Germline values: CDR1 LNHDA, CDR2 SQIVND (reference sequence). CDR3 nucleotides: TGTGCCAGTAAAGCGGGAGCTATGCTGTTTTTT. Protein: CASKAGAMLFF.

The gene calls are TRBV7-3 and TRBJ1-1; D may be TRBD1 (5 bases). With 3 bases removed from V and 1 base from J, the gap between germline ends came to 18 bases. This CDR3 spans 17 amino acids. Germline V gene sequence: CDR1 SGHTA, CDR2 FQGTGA. This CDR3 is CASSLEGAGAWNTEAFF. The CDR3 bases are TGTGCCAGCAGCTTGGAAGGGGCTGGAGCTTGGAACACTGAAGCTTTCTTT.

The rearrangement links TRBV10-1 to TRBJ1-2; TRBD1 matches at 7 bases. The CDR3 spans 12 residues. The junction had 8 bases not matched to a gene; V was cut back by 10 bases and J by 6 bases. CDR1 and CDR2 (germline): WNHNN, SYGVQD (reference sequence). DNA for the CDR3: TGCGCCATTAGGGGGCCCCAGGATGGCTACACCTTC. It specifies CAIRGPQDGYTF.

The V call is TRBV7-9, the J call TRBJ1-2, with a weak D call TRBD1 (6 bases). Germline CDR1 SEHNR, CDR2 FQNEAQ (reference sequence). Trimming stripped 3 bases from V and 8 bases from J, with 16 bases between. The CDR3 totals 14 residues. The DNA of the CDR3 is TGTGCCAGCAGCTTGAGTACAGGGTTGTTCGGCTACACCTTC. It is translated as CASSLSTGLFGYTF.

This clonotype has only a few counts. V and J are TRBV7-2 and TRBJ1-5; tentative D call: TRBD1 (5 bases). V was clipped by 5 bases and J by 0 bases, with 11 bases between them. The CDR3 length is 15 residues. Germline V gene sequence: CDR1 SGHTA, CDR2 FQGNSA. For the CDR3, the DNA is TGTGCCAGCAGCGCCGGGGCCTATAGCAATCAGCCCCAGCATTTT. This codes for CASSAGAYSNQPQHF.

This chain joins TRBV6-1 and TRBJ1-1; TRBD1 is a possible D gene (5 bases). Germline assignment: CDR1 MNHNS and CDR2 SASEGT. The CDR3 sequence is 13 residues long. The CDR3 reads CASRGGTNTEAFF. CDR3 DNA: TGTGCGAGTCGGGGGGGAACGAACACTGAAGCTTTCTTT.